The rows below give T cell receptor beta chains drawn from one sample of a study of glioma-infiltrating T cells after dendritic cell vaccination. Some clones are missing from TCRdb's copy, which holds only in-frame ones; the method was immunoSEQ multiplex PCR. Among fewer than 60,000 clones listed, 89% were seen once. This specimen was blood, taken after dendritic cell vaccination. The receptors derive from a human donor with glioblastoma. The CDR3 runs from the conserved cysteine through the conserved F or W. The D gene is left open where the match is weak. Part of the rows lack a size; the others show once, few, many or a class for expanded clones.

clone_size: once; j_call: TRBJ2-3; d_call: .; v_call: TRBV4-3; cdr3_nt: TGCGCCAGCAGCCAGGGCGCAGGCTGGGCGCAGTATTTT; cdr3_aa: CASSQGAGWAQYF
clone_size: .; j_call: TRBJ2-7; d_call: TRBD2; v_call: TRBV5-1; cdr3_nt: TGCGCCAGCGTCGGGGAAGCGGGAGGAAGCTCCTACGAGCAGTACTTC; cdr3_aa: CASVGEAGGSSYEQYF
clone_size: few; j_call: TRBJ1-5; d_call: .; v_call: TRBV28; cdr3_nt: TGTGCCAGCAGCTCCAGGACAGTCTCGGGTCAGCCCCAGCATTTT; cdr3_aa: CASSSRTVSGQPQHF
clone_size: .; j_call: TRBJ1-3; d_call: .; v_call: TRBV11-2; cdr3_nt: TGTGCCAGCAGCCCCGGACAGAGAAACACCATATATTTT; cdr3_aa: CASSPGQRNTIYF
clone_size: once; j_call: TRBJ1-2; d_call: .; v_call: TRBV23-1; cdr3_nt: TGCGCCAGCAGTCTTTTTGAGGGGGATGGGGCGTGCTTTGGCTACACCTTC; cdr3_aa: CASSLFEGDGACFGYTF
clone_size: once; j_call: TRBJ1-2; d_call: .; v_call: TRBV19; cdr3_nt: TGTGCCAGTAGTATAGAGAACCGCGCACCCTATGGCTACACCTTC; cdr3_aa: CASSIENRAPYGYTF
clone_size: .; j_call: TRBJ2-2; d_call: TRBD2; v_call: TRBV19; cdr3_nt: TGTGCCAGTAGTATCCGGGGGAGGGAGTTGGCCGGGGAGCTGTTTTTT; cdr3_aa: CASSIRGRELAGELFF
clone_size: .; j_call: TRBJ2-2; d_call: .; v_call: TRBV28; cdr3_nt: TGTGCCAGCATGGGCAGGGCGGCGAACACCGGGGAGCTGTTTTTT; cdr3_aa: CASMGRAANTGELFF
clone_size: .; j_call: TRBJ2-1; d_call: .; v_call: TRBV11-2; cdr3_nt: TGTGCCAGCAGCCTATCTAACCCCGGCCGGGGCTCCTACAATGAGCAGTTCTTC; cdr3_aa: CASSLSNPGRGSYNEQFF
clone_size: .; j_call: TRBJ1-1; d_call: .; v_call: TRBV28; cdr3_nt: TGTGCCAGCAGTGATCAGGGATTTCAAGCTTTCTTT; cdr3_aa: CASSDQGFQAFF
clone_size: .; j_call: TRBJ2-1; d_call: .; v_call: TRBV29-1; cdr3_nt: TGCAGCGTTGAAGATGGTCTAGTCGAGTCTAGTGATGAGCAGTTCTTC; cdr3_aa: CSVEDGLVESSDEQFF
clone_size: .; j_call: TRBJ2-2; d_call: TRBD2; v_call: TRBV30; cdr3_nt: TGTGCCTGGAGAGAGACTAGCGGGTTCAACACCGGGGAGCTGTTTTTT; cdr3_aa: CAWRETSGFNTGELFF
clone_size: once; j_call: TRBJ2-7; d_call: .; v_call: TRBV7-2; cdr3_nt: TGTGCCAGCAGCTTAGACCGCGTATACGAGCAGTACTTC; cdr3_aa: CASSLDRVYEQYF
clone_size: .; j_call: TRBJ2-7; d_call: TRBD1; v_call: TRBV10-1; cdr3_nt: TGCGCCAGCAGCCGATATGGACAGGGAGGAAAGGTGGCTTACGAGCAGTACTTC; cdr3_aa: CASSRYGQGGKVAYEQYF
clone_size: .; j_call: TRBJ1-5; d_call: .; v_call: TRBV28; cdr3_nt: TGTGCCAGCAGTTTCTCCTTCGGAGATCAGCCCCAGCATTTT; cdr3_aa: CASSFSFGDQPQHF
clone_size: .; j_call: TRBJ1-1; d_call: TRBD1; v_call: TRBV19; cdr3_nt: TGTGCCAGTAGTCTGACAGGGGAGAACACTGAAGCTTTCTTT; cdr3_aa: CASSLTGENTEAFF
clone_size: .; j_call: TRBJ2-7; d_call: .; v_call: TRBV14; cdr3_nt: TGTGCCAGCAGCCACCCAGACTCTTACGAGCAGTACTTC; cdr3_aa: CASSHPDSYEQYF
clone_size: .; j_call: TRBJ2-1; d_call: TRBD1; v_call: TRBV19; cdr3_nt: TGTGCCAGTAGGGCCGGGACAGGGATGAATGAGCAGTTCTTC; cdr3_aa: CASRAGTGMNEQFF
clone_size: few; j_call: TRBJ1-4; d_call: .; v_call: TRBV19; cdr3_nt: TGTGCCACCGGCGGGGGTATATATGAAAAACTGTTTTTT; cdr3_aa: CATGGGIYEKLFF
clone_size: .; j_call: TRBJ2-2; d_call: .; v_call: TRBV5-1; cdr3_nt: TGCGCCAGCAGCTCGGGACACGCGAACACCGGGGAGCTGTTTTTT; cdr3_aa: CASSSGHANTGELFF
clone_size: few; j_call: TRBJ2-2; d_call: .; v_call: TRBV27; cdr3_nt: TGTGCCAGCAGTCTCTACACCGGGGAGCTGTTTTTT; cdr3_aa: CASSLYTGELFF
clone_size: .; j_call: TRBJ1-2; d_call: .; v_call: TRBV9; cdr3_nt: TGTGCCAGCAGCTCCCCGCCCCCTTTCCCTCCTAAGGGCTACACCTTC; cdr3_aa: CASSSPPPFPPKGYTF
clone_size: .; j_call: TRBJ1-5; d_call: .; v_call: TRBV28; cdr3_nt: TGTGCCAGCAGTTTATGGGCAGGAAATCAGCCCCAGCATTTT; cdr3_aa: CASSLWAGNQPQHF
clone_size: .; j_call: TRBJ2-1; d_call: .; v_call: TRBV9; cdr3_nt: TGTGCCAGCAGCGTGGCAGGGGCTGAGCAGTTCTTC; cdr3_aa: CASSVAGAEQFF
clone_size: .; j_call: TRBJ1-2; d_call: .; v_call: TRBV7-9; cdr3_nt: TGTGCCAGCAGCCCAGGCTATGTGAACTATGGCTACACCTTC; cdr3_aa: CASSPGYVNYGYTF
clone_size: .; j_call: TRBJ1-1; d_call: .; v_call: TRBV13; cdr3_nt: TGTGCCAGCAGCTTATTAGACATAGGAGCTTTCTTT; cdr3_aa: CASSLLDIGAFF
clone_size: .; j_call: TRBJ1-5; d_call: .; v_call: TRBV27; cdr3_nt: TGTGCCAGCGGAACGGACGCAGGGGCCCATCAGCCCCAGCATTTT; cdr3_aa: CASGTDAGAHQPQHF
clone_size: few; j_call: TRBJ2-5; d_call: .; v_call: TRBV6-5; cdr3_nt: TGTGCCAGCAGTTATCGGAGGGGAGAGACCCAGTACTTC; cdr3_aa: CASSYRRGETQYF
clone_size: .; j_call: TRBJ1-2; d_call: .; v_call: TRBV9; cdr3_nt: TGTGCCAGCAGCCCCAACACAGGGTTATCTAACTATGGCTACACCTTC; cdr3_aa: CASSPNTGLSNYGYTF
clone_size: once; j_call: TRBJ2-5; d_call: .; v_call: TRBV19; cdr3_nt: TGTGCCAGTAGTATGGGCAACGCCATGGAGACCCAGTACTTC; cdr3_aa: CASSMGNAMETQYF
clone_size: .; j_call: TRBJ1-4; d_call: TRBD1; v_call: TRBV28; cdr3_nt: TGTGCCAGCAGTTTTAGGGACAGGGAATCTGAAAAACTGTTTTTT; cdr3_aa: CASSFRDRESEKLFF
clone_size: .; j_call: TRBJ2-3; d_call: .; v_call: TRBV28; cdr3_nt: TGTGCCAGCAGCCCCCCCAACACAGATACGCAGTATTTT; cdr3_aa: CASSPPNTDTQYF
clone_size: .; j_call: TRBJ1-1; d_call: .; v_call: TRBV19; cdr3_nt: TGTGCCAGTAAAATCAGGGGAACTGAAGCTTTCTTT; cdr3_aa: CASKIRGTEAFF
clone_size: .; j_call: TRBJ2-1; d_call: TRBD2; v_call: TRBV10-3; cdr3_nt: TGTGCCATCAGTCCAGCGGGAGTCCACAATGAGCAGTTCTTC; cdr3_aa: CAISPAGVHNEQFF
clone_size: .; j_call: TRBJ2-3; d_call: .; v_call: TRBV7-3; cdr3_nt: TGTGCCAGCGGAGGGAGGGGGGGAGATACGCAGTATTTT; cdr3_aa: CASGGRGGDTQYF
clone_size: .; j_call: TRBJ2-4; d_call: .; v_call: TRBV27; cdr3_nt: TGTGCCAGCAGTTCGGGACTCATTCAGTACTTC; cdr3_aa: CASSSGLIQYF
clone_size: .; j_call: TRBJ1-1; d_call: TRBD1; v_call: TRBV7-2; cdr3_nt: TGTGCCACCGGACAGGGGACCTACACTGAAGCTTTCTTT; cdr3_aa: CATGQGTYTEAFF
clone_size: .; j_call: TRBJ2-7; d_call: TRBD2; v_call: TRBV18; cdr3_nt: TGTGCCAGCTCACCAAGGCGGGAGGACTACGAGCAGTACTTC; cdr3_aa: CASSPRREDYEQYF
clone_size: .; j_call: TRBJ2-2; d_call: .; v_call: TRBV28; cdr3_nt: TGTGCCAGCAATTCCCGGGGACCTAGCCGGAGGGTCGGGGAGCTGTTTTTT; cdr3_aa: CASNSRGPSRRVGELFF
clone_size: .; j_call: TRBJ1-1; d_call: .; v_call: TRBV7-8; cdr3_nt: TGTGCCAGCAGCTTAGATAGTATTCGAACTGAAGCTTTCTTT; cdr3_aa: CASSLDSIRTEAFF
clone_size: .; j_call: TRBJ2-7; d_call: .; v_call: TRBV6-5; cdr3_nt: TGTGCCAGCAGTACAGGGTGGCACGAGCAGTACTTC; cdr3_aa: CASSTGWHEQYF